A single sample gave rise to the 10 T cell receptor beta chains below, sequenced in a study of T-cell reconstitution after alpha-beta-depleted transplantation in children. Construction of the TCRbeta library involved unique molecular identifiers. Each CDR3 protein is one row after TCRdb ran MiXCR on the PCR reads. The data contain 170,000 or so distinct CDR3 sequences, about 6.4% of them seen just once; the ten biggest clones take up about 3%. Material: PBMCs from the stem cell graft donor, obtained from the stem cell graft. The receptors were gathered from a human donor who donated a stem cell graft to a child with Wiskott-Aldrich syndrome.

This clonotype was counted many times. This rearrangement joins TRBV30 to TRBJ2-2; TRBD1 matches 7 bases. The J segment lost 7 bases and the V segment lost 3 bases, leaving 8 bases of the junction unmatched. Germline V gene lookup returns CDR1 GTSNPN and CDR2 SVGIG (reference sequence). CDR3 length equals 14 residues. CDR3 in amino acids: CAWSRKGGHGELFF. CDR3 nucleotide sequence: TGTGCCTGGAGCAGGAAAGGGGGCCACGGGGAGCTGTTTTTT.

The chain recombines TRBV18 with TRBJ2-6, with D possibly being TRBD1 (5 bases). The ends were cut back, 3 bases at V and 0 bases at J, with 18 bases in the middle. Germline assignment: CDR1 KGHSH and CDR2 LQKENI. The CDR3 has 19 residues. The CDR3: CASSPRQNRLSSGANVLTF. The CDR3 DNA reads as TGTGCCAGCTCACCGAGGCAGAACAGGCTTAGCTCTGGGGCCAACGTCCTGACTTTC.

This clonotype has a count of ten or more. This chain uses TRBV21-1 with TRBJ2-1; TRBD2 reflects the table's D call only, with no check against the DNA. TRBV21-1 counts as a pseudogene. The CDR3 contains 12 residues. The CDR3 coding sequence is TGTGCCAGCACCCGCAAATACAATGAGCAGTTCTTC. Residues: CASTRKYNEQFF.

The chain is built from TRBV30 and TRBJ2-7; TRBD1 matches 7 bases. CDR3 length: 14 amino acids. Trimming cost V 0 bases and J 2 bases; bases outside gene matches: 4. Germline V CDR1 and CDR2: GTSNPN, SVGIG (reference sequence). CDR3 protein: CAWSVDTGAYEQYF. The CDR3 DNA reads TGTGCCTGGAGTGTAGACACAGGGGCCTACGAGCAGTACTTC. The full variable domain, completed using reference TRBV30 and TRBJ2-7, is SQTIHQWPATLVQPVGSPLSLECTVEGTSNPNLYWYRQAAGRGLQLLFYSVGIGQISSEVPQNLSASRPQDRQFILSSKKLLLSDSGFYLCAWSVDTGAYEQYFGPGTRLTVT.

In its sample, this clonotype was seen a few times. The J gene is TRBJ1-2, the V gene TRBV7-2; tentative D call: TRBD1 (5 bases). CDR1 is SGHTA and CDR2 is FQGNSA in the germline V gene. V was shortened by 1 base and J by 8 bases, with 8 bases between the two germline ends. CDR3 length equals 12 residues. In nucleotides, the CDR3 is TGTGCCAGCAGCTTAGTTGGGACCGGCTACACCTTC. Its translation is CASSLVGTGYTF.

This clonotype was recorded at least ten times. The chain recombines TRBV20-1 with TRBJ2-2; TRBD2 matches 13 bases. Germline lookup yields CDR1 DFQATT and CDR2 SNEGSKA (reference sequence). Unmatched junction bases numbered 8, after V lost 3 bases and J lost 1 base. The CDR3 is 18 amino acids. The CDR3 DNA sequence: TGCAGTGCTAGTTCGGGACTAGCGGGGTTTTGGAACACCGGGGAGCTGTTTTTT. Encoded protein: CSASSGLAGFWNTGELFF.

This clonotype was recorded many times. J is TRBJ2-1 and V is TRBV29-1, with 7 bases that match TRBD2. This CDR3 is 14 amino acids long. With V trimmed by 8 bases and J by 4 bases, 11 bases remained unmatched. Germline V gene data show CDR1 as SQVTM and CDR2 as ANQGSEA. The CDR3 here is CSSRGGGSYNEQFF. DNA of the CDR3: TGCAGCTCCCGTGGGGGAGGGTCATACAATGAGCAGTTCTTC.

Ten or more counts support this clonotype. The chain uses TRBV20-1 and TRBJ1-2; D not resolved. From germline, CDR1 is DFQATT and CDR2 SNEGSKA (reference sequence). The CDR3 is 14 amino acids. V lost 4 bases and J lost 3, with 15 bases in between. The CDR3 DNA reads TGCAGTGCTATAAAGTCCTCGAGGGACTATGGCTACACCTTC. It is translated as CSAIKSSRDYGYTF.

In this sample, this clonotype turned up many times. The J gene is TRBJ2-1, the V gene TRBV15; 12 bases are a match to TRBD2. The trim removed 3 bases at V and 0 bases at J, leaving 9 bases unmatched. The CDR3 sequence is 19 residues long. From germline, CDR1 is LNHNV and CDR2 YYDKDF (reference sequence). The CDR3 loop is CATSSRSRLAGVSYNEQFF. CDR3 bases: TGTGCCACCAGCAGCCGTAGTCGACTAGCGGGAGTCTCCTACAATGAGCAGTTCTTC.

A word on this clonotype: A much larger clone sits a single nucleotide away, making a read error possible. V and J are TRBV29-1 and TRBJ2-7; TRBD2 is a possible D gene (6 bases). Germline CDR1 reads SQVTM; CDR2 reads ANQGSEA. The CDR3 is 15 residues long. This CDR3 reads CSVGRGGAGSFEQYF. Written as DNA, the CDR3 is TGCAGCGTTGGCCGCGGTGGAGCGGGCTCCTTCGAGCAGTACTTC.